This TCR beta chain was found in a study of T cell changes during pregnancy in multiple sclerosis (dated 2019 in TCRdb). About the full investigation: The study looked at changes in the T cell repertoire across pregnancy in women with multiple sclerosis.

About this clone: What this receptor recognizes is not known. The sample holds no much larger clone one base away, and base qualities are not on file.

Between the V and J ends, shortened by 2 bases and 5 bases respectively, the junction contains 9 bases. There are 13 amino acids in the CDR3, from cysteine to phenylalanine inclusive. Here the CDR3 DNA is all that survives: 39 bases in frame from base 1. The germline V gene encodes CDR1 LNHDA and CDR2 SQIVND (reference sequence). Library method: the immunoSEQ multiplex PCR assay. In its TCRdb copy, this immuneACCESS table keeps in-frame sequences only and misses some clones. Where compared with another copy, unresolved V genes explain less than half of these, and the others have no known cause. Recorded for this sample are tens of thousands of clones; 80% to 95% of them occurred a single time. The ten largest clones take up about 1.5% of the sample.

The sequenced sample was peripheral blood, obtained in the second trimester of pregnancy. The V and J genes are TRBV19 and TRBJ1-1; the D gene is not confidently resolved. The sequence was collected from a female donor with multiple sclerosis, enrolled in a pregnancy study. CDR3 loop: CASSIRGLTEAFF. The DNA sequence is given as TGTGCCAGTAGTATAAGAGGGCTAACTGAAGCTTTCTTT. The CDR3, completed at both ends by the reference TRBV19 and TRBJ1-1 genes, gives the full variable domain DGGITQSPKYLFRKEGQNVTLSCEQNLNHDAMYWYRQDPGQGLRLIYYSQIVNDFQKGDIAEGYSVSREKKESFPLTVTSAQKNPTAFYLCASSIRGLTEAFFGQGTRLTVV.